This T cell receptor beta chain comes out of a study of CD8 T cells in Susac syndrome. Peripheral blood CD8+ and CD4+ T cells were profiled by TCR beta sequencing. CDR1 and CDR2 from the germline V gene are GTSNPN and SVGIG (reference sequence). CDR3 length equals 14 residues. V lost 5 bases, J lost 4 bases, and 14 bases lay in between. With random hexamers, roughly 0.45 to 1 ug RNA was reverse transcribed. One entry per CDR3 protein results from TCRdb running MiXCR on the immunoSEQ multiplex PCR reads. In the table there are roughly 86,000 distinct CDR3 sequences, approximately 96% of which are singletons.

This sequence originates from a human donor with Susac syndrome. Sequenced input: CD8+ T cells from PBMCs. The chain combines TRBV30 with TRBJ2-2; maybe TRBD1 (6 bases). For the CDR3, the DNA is TGTGCCTGGGAAACAGGGATGCGCACCGGGGAGCTGTTTTTT. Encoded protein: CAWETGMRTGELFF. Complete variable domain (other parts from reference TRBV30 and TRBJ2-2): SQTIHQWPATLVQPVGSPLSLECTVEGTSNPNLYWYRQAAGRGLQLLFYSVGIGQISSEVPQNLSASRPQDRQFILSSKKLLLSDSGFYLCAWETGMRTGELFFGEGSRLTVL.